The following is a TCR beta chain sequence with its context. Its antigen remains unidentified. The CDR3 consists of 15 residues. Germline V gene sequence: CDR1 SGHDT, CDR2 YYEEEE. With V trimmed by 5 bases and J by 4 bases, 8 bases remained unmatched. Here immunoSEQ multiplex PCR was the method, and the copy in TCRdb shows in-frame clones only, minus some. The sample lists roughly 9,200 clones, roughly 85% seen once, with under 20% in the top ten. The data stem from a study of T cell repertoires in ileal Crohn's disease. As for the study in general: Median disease duration was approximately 8 years; 35% smoked at surgery.

The study, taken as a whole, reports: Compared with non-smokers, active smokers at surgery showed more clonal expansions. The median delay to postoperative endoscopy was approximately 7.5 months. Every patient over 26.8% clonality showed endoscopic recurrence.

Time point given: neoterminal ileum biopsy at postoperative endoscopy, about 6 months after surgery. The V call is TRBV5-6, the J call TRBJ1-5; TRBD1 matches 8 bases. This TCR came from an adult with Crohn's disease. Sequenced: ileal tissue. CDR3 sequence reads: CASSSTTGGNQPQHF. The CDR3 DNA reads TGTGCCAGCAGTTCGACTACAGGGGGGAATCAGCCCCAGCATTTT.